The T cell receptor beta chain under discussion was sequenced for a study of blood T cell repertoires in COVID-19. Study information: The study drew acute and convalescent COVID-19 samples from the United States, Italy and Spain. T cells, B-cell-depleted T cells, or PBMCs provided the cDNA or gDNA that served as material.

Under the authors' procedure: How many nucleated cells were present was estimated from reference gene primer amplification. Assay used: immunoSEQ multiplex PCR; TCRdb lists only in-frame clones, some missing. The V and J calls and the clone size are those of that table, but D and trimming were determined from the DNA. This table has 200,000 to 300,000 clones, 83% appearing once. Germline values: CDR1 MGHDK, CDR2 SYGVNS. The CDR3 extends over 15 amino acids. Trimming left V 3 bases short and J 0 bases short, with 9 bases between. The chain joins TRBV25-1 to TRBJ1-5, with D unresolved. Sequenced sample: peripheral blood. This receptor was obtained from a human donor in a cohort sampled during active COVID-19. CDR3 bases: TGTGCCAGCAGTGAGACCGGGGTTAGCAATCAGCCCCAGCATTTT. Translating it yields CASSETGVSNQPQHF.